These 31 T cell receptor beta chains came from one sample sequenced in a study of molecular identifiers for immune sequencing clone quantification. MiXCR, run by TCRdb on the PCR reads, gives a single entry per CDR3 protein. The sample lists more than 250,000 distinct CDR3 sequences; 20% to 25% were seen once. Sequencing used naive CD8+ T cells from blood, with Jurkat cell RNA spiked in. The subset is: FACS-sorted CD8+CD4-CCR7+CD45RA+ naive T cells. The receptors here all came from a human donor in good health. Some libraries in this study had Jurkat cell RNA spiked in.

This clonotype was picked up one time. A junction boundary mismatches the germline segment, possibly from a read error. The chain carries TRBV11-2 and TRBJ2-2; 12 positions agree with TRBD2. Germline CDR1 and CDR2: SGHAT and FQNNGV. This CDR3 spans 20 amino acids. CDR3 sequence (DNA): TGTGCCAGCAGCTTAGTCCCTAGCGGGGGGGCTAGACCGAACACCGGGGGGCTGTTTTTT. It encodes CASSLVPSGGARPNTGGLFF.

Remarks on this clonotype: A read error is possible here, since a much larger clone lies one base away. The chain is built from TRBV11-2 and TRBJ2-3, with a weak D call TRBD2 (6 bases). Germline V gene lookup returns CDR1 SGHAT and CDR2 FQNNGV. Trimming shortened V by 4 bases and J by 2 bases, and 13 bases separated the two germline ends. This CDR3 region has 15 residues. DNA for the CDR3: TGTGCCAGCAGCTCCTGGCAGGACTACACAGATACGCAGTATTTT. Residues: CASSSWQDYTDTQYF.

On this clonotype itself: Just one base apart from a much larger clone, this may be a read error. The final CDR3 position lacks the conserved phenylalanine or tryptophan, pointing to a likely read error. The chain recombines TRBV6-2 or TRBV6-3 with TRBJ2-3, with unresolved D. Germline CDR1 MNHEY, CDR2 SVGEGT. V lost 2 bases, J lost 12 bases, and 9 bases lay in between. CDR3 length equals 11 residues. CDR3 in amino acids: CASSYGGIQYL. CDR3 DNA: TGTGCCAGCAGTTACGGTGGTATACAGTATCTT.

Regarding this clonotype: One end of the junction does not line up with germline, which may come from a read error. The V gene is TRBV7-2, the J gene TRBJ2-7; TRBD1 agrees at 11 bases. The CDR3 totals 14 residues. CDR1 is SGHTA and CDR2 is FQGNSA in the germline V gene. CDR3 nucleotides: TGTGCCAGCAGCTGGGGACAGGGGGTGTACGAGCGGTACTTC. As protein: CASSWGQGVYERYF.

This clonotype was found many times. V and J are TRBV28 and TRBJ2-1, with D unclear. CDR1 and CDR2 (germline): MDHEN, SYDVKM. With 3 bases removed from V and 2 bases from J, the gap between germline ends came to 11 bases. There are 15 residues in the CDR3. CDR3 residues: CASSFDQVPYNEQFF. The CDR3 DNA reads TGTGCCAGCAGTTTTGACCAGGTCCCCTACAATGAGCAGTTCTTC.

V gene TRBV28 combines with J gene TRBJ2-7; D perhaps matches TRBD2 (6 bases). The CDR3 loop spans 16 amino acids. The V gene lost 6 bases and the J gene lost 2 bases, with 20 bases spanning the gap. Germline V gene data show CDR1 as MDHEN and CDR2 as SYDVKM. The CDR3 here is CASRTPGGAATYEQYF. The CDR3 DNA is TGTGCCAGCAGGACACCTGGCGGGGCGGCAACCTACGAGCAGTACTTC.

This clonotype was found many times. This chain joins TRBV2 and TRBJ1-2, with unresolved D. The CDR3 extends over 14 amino acids. The germline gives CDR1 SNHLY, CDR2 FYNNEI. Trimming cost V 6 bases and J 4 bases, with 15 bases left between them. Here the CDR3 reads CASRLGESIYGYTF. Written as DNA, the CDR3 is TGTGCCAGCAGATTGGGCGAAAGCATCTATGGCTACACCTTC.

Concerning this clonotype: As the CDR3 is not closed by the conserved phenylalanine or tryptophan, this likely results from a read error. The chain recombines TRBV13 with TRBJ2-7; 9 nucleotides match TRBD1. Germline CDR1 PRHDT, CDR2 FYEKMQ (reference sequence). The CDR3 runs 15 residues. V trimming: 1 base; J trimming: 5 bases; junction bases outside the gene matches: 6. CDR3 DNA sequence: TGTGCCAGCAGCTTAGAACAGGGGGCGTATCACGAGCAGTACCTC. Translated: CASSLEQGAYHEQYL.

The chain links TRBV7-9 to TRBJ1-1; no reliable D call. V was cut by 2 bases and J by 10 bases, with 14 bases left in between. The CDR3 is 13 amino acids. Germline CDR1 and CDR2: SEHNR and FQNEAQ (reference sequence). The CDR3 DNA follows: TGTGCCAGCAGCTTACCTGCCGCAACTACAGCTTTCTTT. It translates to CASSLPAATTAFF.

This clonotype was seen ten or more times. The rearrangement uses TRBV7-2 and TRBJ1-5, with D unresolved. Germline CDR1 and CDR2: SGHTA and FQGNSA. The V end was cut by 1 base, the J end by 1 base, with 8 bases between. This CDR3 contains 15 residues. The CDR3 bases are TGTGCCAGCAGCTTAGAGGGCAACAGCAATCAGCCCCAGCATTTT. It encodes CASSLEGNSNQPQHF.

This clonotype came up many times. V usage is TRBV6-2 or TRBV6-3 and J usage is TRBJ2-7; TRBD1 matches 8 bases. Germline V gene sequence: CDR1 MNHEY, CDR2 SVGEGT. This CDR3 is built from 11 residues. V shed 10 bases and J 7 bases; nucleotides not matched to a gene: 6. CDR3 residues: CATRTGMEQYF. CDR3 in DNA: TGTGCCACCCGGACAGGGATGGAGCAGTACTTC.

This clonotype was counted ten times or more. The V call is TRBV7-9, the J call TRBJ2-1; D possibly corresponds to TRBD1 (5 bases). Germline CDR1 and CDR2: SEHNR and FQNEAQ (reference sequence). CDR3 length: 13 residues. V was shortened by 8 bases and J by 7 bases, with 15 bases between the two germline ends. CDR3 sequence: CASLQGPANEQFF. The CDR3 DNA is TGTGCCAGCCTCCAGGGCCCGGCGAATGAGCAGTTCTTC.

In this sample, this clonotype turned up many times. The chain joins TRBV4-3 to TRBJ2-3; D is possibly TRBD2 (5 bases). CDR3 length: 15 residues. Germline V gene lookup returns CDR1 LGHNA and CDR2 YSLEER. The V gene lost 2 bases and the J gene lost 0 bases, with 9 bases spanning the gap. The CDR3 nucleotides read TGCGCCAGCAGCCAATCAGCGGTTAGCACAGATACGCAGTATTTT. It specifies CASSQSAVSTDTQYF.

This clonotype has ten or more counts. The chain combines TRBV9 with TRBJ1-6, with D unclear. Trimming took 0 bases from V and 7 from J, leaving 11 bases between them. Looked up from germline, CDR1 is SGDLS and CDR2 is YYNGEE. CDR3 length: 15 amino acids. This CDR3 reads CASSVDWGGNSPLHF. DNA of the CDR3: TGTGCCAGCAGCGTAGATTGGGGAGGAAATTCACCCCTCCACTTT.

There are many counts of this clonotype. The chain employs TRBV10-2 and TRBJ1-1; D uncertain. Looked up from germline, CDR1 is WSHSY and CDR2 is SAAADI. V was pared by 6 bases and J by 10 bases, with 18 bases between. The CDR3 has 13 residues. In DNA, the CDR3 is TGCGCCAGCAGATTTTTTTTGGAAGACGGAGCTTTCTTT. Its protein is CASRFFLEDGAFF.

This clonotype was detected many times. The rearrangement links TRBV5-8 to TRBJ1-1; D is undetermined. Trimming took off 1 base at V and 1 base at J, with 11 bases between the two ends. Germline V gene data show CDR1 as SGHTS and CDR2 as YDEGEE. The CDR3 has 15 amino acids. CDR3 loop: CASSLWVSTNTEAFF. The CDR3 DNA sequence: TGTGCCAGCAGCTTGTGGGTCAGCACGAACACTGAAGCTTTCTTT.

Worth noting for this clonotype: A read error may explain this, as a much larger clone is one base away. This chain connects TRBV4-3 to TRBJ1-2; no definite D call. The CDR3 runs to 14 residues. The germline V gene has CDR1 LGHNA and CDR2 YSLEER. CDR3 DNA: TGCGCCAGCAGCCCCCAAGATTGGCCGTATGGCTACGCCTTC. It encodes CASSPQDWPYGYAF.

There are many counts of this clonotype. The rearrangement uses TRBV4-1 and TRBJ2-7; TRBD1 matches 8 bases. Trimming at V came to 1 base and at J to 5 bases, leaving 1 base not matched to a gene. Germline loops: CDR1 MGHRA, CDR2 YSYEKL. The CDR3 is 13 amino acids. DNA for the CDR3: TGCGCCAGCAGCCAAGTGGACAGGGACGAGCAGTACTTC. Translation gives CASSQVDRDEQYF.

The gene calls are TRBV12-3 or TRBV12-4 and TRBJ2-2; no definite D call. Trimming shortened V by 2 bases and J by 0 bases, and 13 bases separated the two germline ends. The CDR3 contains 17 residues. The CDR3 loop is CASSLISAFANTGELFF. For the CDR3, the DNA is TGTGCCAGCAGTTTAATTTCGGCGTTCGCGAACACCGGGGAGCTGTTTTTT.

Many counts were recorded for this clonotype. The chain is built from TRBV11-2 and TRBJ2-7; TRBD2 might be the D (5 bases). CDR3 length: 19 residues. Deletions cut 5 bases from V and 4 bases from J, with 30 bases between. Germline values: CDR1 SGHAT, CDR2 FQNNGV. This chain's CDR3 is CASSPISPGQREQAYEQYF. CDR3 nucleotide sequence: TGTGCCAGCAGCCCCATTAGTCCGGGTCAGAGGGAGCAGGCATACGAGCAGTACTTC. The full variable domain, completed using reference TRBV11-2 and TRBJ2-7, is EAGVAQSPRYKIIEKRQSVAFWCNPISGHATLYWYQQILGQGPKLLIQFQNNGVVDDSQLPKDRFSAERLKGVDSTLKIQPAKLEDSAVYLCASSPISPGQREQAYEQYFGPGTRLTVT.

This clonotype was counted ten times or more. The chain carries TRBV13 and TRBJ1-1; 8 bases fit TRBD1. This CDR3 is 14 amino acids long. In germline, CDR1 is PRHDT, CDR2 FYEKMQ (reference sequence). Germline trimming cut 5 bases from V and 4 bases from J; bases unmatched to any gene: 6. The CDR3 spells CASSAGGGSTEAFF. The CDR3 DNA sequence: TGTGCCAGCAGCGCAGGGGGCGGAAGCACTGAAGCTTTCTTT.

This clonotype was counted ten times or more. This chain uses TRBV24-1 with TRBJ2-3; TRBD2 matches 7 bases. This CDR3 comprises 16 residues. Germline lookup yields CDR1 KGHDR and CDR2 SFDVKD. J lost 0 bases, V lost 0 bases, and 2 bases had no gene match. The CDR3 bases are TGTGCCACCAGTGATTTGCAGCGGGATAGCACAGATACGCAGTATTTT. Translation gives CATSDLQRDSTDTQYF.

This clonotype was picked up many times. The chain uses TRBV7-9 and TRBJ1-3; D gene uncertain. V lost 1 base and J lost 2, with 15 bases in between. Germline assignment: CDR1 SEHNR and CDR2 FQNEAQ (reference sequence). There are 17 residues in the CDR3. The CDR3 region has the DNA TGTGCCAGCAGCTTAGGACTCGGTCCTAGGCCTGGAAACACCATATATTTT. Its translation is CASSLGLGPRPGNTIYF.

This clonotype came up once. A much larger clone differs by one base, so this may be a read error. The genes are TRBV2 and TRBJ2-1; 7 bases match TRBD1. CDR1 and CDR2 from the germline V gene are SNHLY and FYNNEI. The CDR3 runs to 15 residues. The CDR3 spells CAGSEGQGVYNEQFF. Here the CDR3 DNA reads TGTGCCGGCAGTGAAGGGCAGGGGGTGTACAATGAGCAGTTCTTC.

This clonotype has a count of ten or more. The CDR3 here is CASSQPGQGLSGNTIYF. In DNA, the CDR3 is TGTGCCAGCAGCCAACCAGGGCAGGGCCTCTCTGGAAACACCATATATTTT. The rearrangement links TRBV7-2 to TRBJ1-3, with D possibly matching TRBD1 (5 bases). Trimming removed 5 bases at V and 0 bases at J, with 17 bases between. Germline V gene lookup returns CDR1 SGHTA and CDR2 FQGNSA. The CDR3 sequence is 17 residues long. Complete variable domain (other parts from reference TRBV7-2 and TRBJ1-3): GAGVSQSPSNKVTEKGKDVELRCDPISGHTALYWYRQSLGQGLEFLIYFQGNSAPDKSGLPSDRFSAERTGGSVSTLTIQRTQQEDSAVYLCASSQPGQGLSGNTIYFGEGSWLTVV.

A note on this clonotype: A single base separates this from a much larger clone, so it may be a read error. The chain carries TRBV30 and TRBJ1-1; TRBD1 might be the D (5 bases). The length of the CDR3 is 14 residues. Per germline, CDR1 GTSNPN and CDR2 SVGIG (reference sequence). Trimming left V 6 bases short and J 6 bases short, with 20 bases between. For the CDR3, the DNA is TGTGCCTGCTCCGCGTGGGGGGAACCCCCTGAAGCTTTCTTT. Its protein product is CACSAWGEPPEAFF.

A word on this clonotype: A much larger clone lies one base from this, so it may be a read error. The chain employs TRBV9 and TRBJ2-7; tentative D call: TRBD2 (6 bases). This CDR3 region has 14 residues. Germline loops: CDR1 SGDLS, CDR2 YYNGEE. The CDR3 is CANSVDGRFYEQYF. The CDR3 DNA follows: TGTGCCAACAGCGTAGACGGGAGATTCTACGAGCAGTACTTC.

This clonotype was detected a few times. The rearrangement links TRBV20-1 to TRBJ1-2; the D is unclear. CDR3 length equals 13 residues. V shed 6 bases and J shed 3 bases, with 14 bases lying between them. Germline V gene lookup returns CDR1 DFQATT and CDR2 SNEGSKA (reference sequence). The CDR3 protein is CSAQPVRDYGYTF. The CDR3 nucleotides read TGCAGTGCCCAACCCGTCCGGGACTATGGCTACACCTTC.

Comments on this clonotype: A much more abundant neighbour one base away suggests this may be a read error. The CDR3 does not end in the conserved phenylalanine or tryptophan, so this is likely a read error. The chain recombines TRBV30 with TRBJ2-3; D remains unclear. Germline V gives CDR1 GTSNPN, CDR2 SVGIG (reference sequence). The CDR3 runs 12 residues. The ends were cut back, 0 bases at V and 5 bases at J, with 6 bases in the middle. CDR3 DNA sequence: TGTGCCTGGAGTGTGGGTCTAGATACGCAGTATCTT. Translated, it gives CAWSVGLDTQYL.

This clonotype occurred many times. The V gene is TRBV6-2 or TRBV6-3, the J gene TRBJ2-3; 7 bases line up with TRBD2. CDR1 is MNHEY, CDR2 SVGEGT, per germline. This CDR3 is 16 amino acids long. V shed 2 bases and J 1 base; nucleotides not matched to a gene: 6. In DNA form, the CDR3 reads TGTGCCAGCAGTTACGGGGAGGGGCCACGCACAGATACGCAGTATTTT. It is translated as CASSYGEGPRTDTQYF.

This clonotype was observed a few times. The rearrangement joins TRBV20-1 to TRBJ2-3, with D possibly TRBD1 on 5 matching bases. Germline loops: CDR1 DFQATT, CDR2 SNEGSKA (reference sequence). The V end was cut by 3 bases, the J end by 1 base, with 26 bases between. This CDR3 has 19 amino acids. The CDR3 region has the DNA TGCAGTGCTAGGGCCCCAGGCTCCTTTACAGGAAGTGGCACAGATACGCAGTATTTT. Protein product: CSARAPGSFTGSGTDTQYF.